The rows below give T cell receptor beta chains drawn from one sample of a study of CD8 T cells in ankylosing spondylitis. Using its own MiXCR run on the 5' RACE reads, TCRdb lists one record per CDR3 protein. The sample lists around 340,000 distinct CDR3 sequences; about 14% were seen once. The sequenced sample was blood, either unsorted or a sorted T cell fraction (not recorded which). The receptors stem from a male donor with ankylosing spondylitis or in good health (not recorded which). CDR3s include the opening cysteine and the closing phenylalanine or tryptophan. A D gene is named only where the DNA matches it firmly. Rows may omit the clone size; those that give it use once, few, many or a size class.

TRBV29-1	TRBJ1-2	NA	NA	CSAAPRLGSIRYGYTF	TGCAGCGCTGCCCCCCGGCTGGGGTCGATTCGCTATGGCTACACCTTC
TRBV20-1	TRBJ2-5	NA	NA	CSARRRGSYQETQYF	TGCAGTGCCCGACGGAGGGGGTCGTACCAAGAGACCCAGTACTTC
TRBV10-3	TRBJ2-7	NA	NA	CAISEMGGALYEQYF	TGTGCCATCAGTGAGATGGGGGGGGCCCTCTACGAGCAGTACTTC
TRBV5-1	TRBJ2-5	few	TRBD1	CASSLQGARVQETQYF	TGCGCCAGCAGCTTACAGGGGGCGCGGGTACAAGAGACCCAGTACTTC
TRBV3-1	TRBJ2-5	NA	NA	CASSQDQVGRETQYF	TGTGCCAGCAGCCAAGATCAGGTGGGGCGAGAGACCCAGTACTTC
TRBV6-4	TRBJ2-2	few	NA	CASSPGPGTTGELFF	TGTGCCAGCAGTCCGGGACCGGGCACCACCGGGGAGCTGTTTTTT
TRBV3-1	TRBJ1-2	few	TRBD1	CASSRAGGGYTF	TGTGCCAGCAGCCGGGCAGGGGGAGGCTACACCTTC
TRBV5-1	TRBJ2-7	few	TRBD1	CASSWDSRPGNEQYF	TGCGCCAGCAGCTGGGACAGTCGGCCGGGTAACGAGCAGTACTTC
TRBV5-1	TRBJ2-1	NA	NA	CASSLASGTPGEQFF	TGCGCCAGCAGCTTGGCCTCCGGGACTCCGGGGGAGCAGTTCTTC
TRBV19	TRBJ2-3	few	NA	CASRSPGHENTQYF	TGTGCCAGTAGATCCCCTGGGCATGAGAATACGCAGTATTTT
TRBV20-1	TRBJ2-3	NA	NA	CSAKAWGREGTDTQYF	TGCAGTGCTAAGGCCTGGGGACGGGAAGGCACAGATACGCAGTATTTT
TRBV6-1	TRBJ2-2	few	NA	CASSSPMGGLSGGELFF	TGTGCCAGCAGCTCTCCTATGGGGGGCCTTTCCGGCGGGGAGCTGTTTTTT
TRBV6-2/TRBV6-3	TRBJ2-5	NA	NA	CASSYADETQYF	TGTGCCAGCAGTTACGCAGATGAGACCCAGTACTTC
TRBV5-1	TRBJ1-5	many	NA	CASSRDSSNQPQHF	TGTGCCAGCAGTCGTGACAGTAGCAATCAGCCCCAGCATTTT
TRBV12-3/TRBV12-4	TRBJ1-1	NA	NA	CASSLLTAPGSTEAFF	TGTGCCAGCAGTCTCCTGACCGCTCCGGGGAGCACTGAAGCTTTCTTT
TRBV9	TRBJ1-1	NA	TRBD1	CASSPRQGRTEAFF	TGTGCCAGCAGCCCGAGACAGGGGAGGACTGAAGCTTTCTTT
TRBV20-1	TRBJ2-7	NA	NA	CSAHRAGNEYEQYF	TGCAGTGCTCATAGGGCGGGAAACGAATACGAGCAGTACTTC
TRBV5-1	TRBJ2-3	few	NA	CASSSDWGTDTQYF	TGCGCCAGCAGCTCCGACTGGGGCACAGATACGCAGTATTTT
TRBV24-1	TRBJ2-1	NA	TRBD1	CATSAGGYNEQFF	TGTGCCACCAGTGCAGGGGGCTACAATGAGCAGTTCTTC
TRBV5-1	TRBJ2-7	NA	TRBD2	CASSSTRSGGHPGEQYF	TGCGCCAGCAGCTCTACCCGAAGCGGGGGACACCCGGGGGAGCAGTACTTC
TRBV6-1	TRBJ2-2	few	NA	CASTPLIGSGELFF	TGTGCCAGCACCCCTCTCATAGGGTCGGGGGAGCTGTTTTTT
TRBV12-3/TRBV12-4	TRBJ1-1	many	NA	CASSFSQGNTEAFF	TGTGCCAGCAGTTTTTCACAGGGGAACACTGAAGCTTTCTTT
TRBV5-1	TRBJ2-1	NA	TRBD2	CASSFPLQRGQYNEQFF	TGCGCCAGCAGCTTCCCCCTGCAGCGGGGTCAGTACAATGAGCAGTTCTTC
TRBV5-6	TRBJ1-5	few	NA	CASSSGPPGNNQPQHF	TGTGCCAGCAGCTCAGGGCCACCCGGCAACAATCAGCCCCAGCATTTT
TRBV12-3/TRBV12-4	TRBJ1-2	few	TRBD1	CASSFNRGHGYTF	TGTGCCAGCAGTTTTAACAGGGGGCATGGCTACACCTTC
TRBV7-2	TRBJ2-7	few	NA	CASSPGSTISYF	TGTGCCAGCAGCCCAGGGTCAACGATCTCCTACTTC
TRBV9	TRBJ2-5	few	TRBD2	CASSVGTSGGQETQYF	TGTGCCAGCAGCGTCGGGACTAGCGGGGGTCAAGAGACCCAGTACTTC